This T cell receptor beta chain was captured by sequencing in a study of blood T cell repertoires in COVID-19. Losses at the gene ends were 0 bases for V and 5 bases for J; bases not matched to a gene: 6. This CDR3 region has 15 residues. The germline gives CDR1 SGHAT, CDR2 FQNNGV. Per the original methods: Quantification of nucleated cells was approximated via reference gene primer amplification. Sequencing was performed with immunoSEQ multiplex PCR; in TCRdb, only in-frame clones are kept and a portion is missing. Clone size and V and J calls were adopted from that table, with D and trimming inferred from the DNA. This sample has some 150,000 clones; approximately 86% occur once, and the top ten carry 0.9% to 0.95%.

The chain couples TRBV11-2 to TRBJ1-1; 7 bases align to TRBD1. The sequence was obtained from a woman in her fifties or sixties with acute or convalescent COVID-19. Source material: peripheral blood. CDR3 bases: TGTGCCAGCAGCTTAGAGACAGGGAGTTGGACTGAAGCTTTCTTT. Encoded protein: CASSLETGSWTEAFF. The variable domain in full, completed from reference TRBV11-2 and TRBJ1-1, reads EAGVAQSPRYKIIEKRQSVAFWCNPISGHATLYWYQQILGQGPKLLIQFQNNGVVDDSQLPKDRFSAERLKGVDSTLKIQPAKLEDSAVYLCASSLETGSWTEAFFGQGTRLTVV.